The source of this TCR beta chain is a study of T cell responses to AZD1222 COVID-19 vaccine. Study-wide context: Whether given at about 4 or about 12 weeks, second doses were pooled.

Study results and limitations: The study identified only a handful of AZD1222 recipients as seropositive at baseline. Donors, mostly white British, included more females; clonal diversity was possibly underestimated.

Concerning this clone itself: What it recognizes is unknown.

Libraries were prepared by immunoSEQ multiplex PCR; TCRdb keeps only in-frame clonotypes and omits some of them. The sample contains about 140,000 clones, just under 95% of which appear only once. With V trimmed by 4 bases and J by 4 bases, 4 bases remained unmatched. Germline values: CDR1 ENHRY, CDR2 SYGVKD. CDR3 length: 14 residues. This sequence joins TRBV10-3 and TRBJ1-2; TRBD1 matches 9 bases. The receptor's source is an adult in good health. The sample here was peripheral blood, taken on day 0 of AZD1222 vaccination. The CDR3 protein is CAISVEGQGYGYTF. The CDR3, as DNA: TGTGCCATCAGTGTTGAGGGACAGGGCTATGGCTACACCTTC.